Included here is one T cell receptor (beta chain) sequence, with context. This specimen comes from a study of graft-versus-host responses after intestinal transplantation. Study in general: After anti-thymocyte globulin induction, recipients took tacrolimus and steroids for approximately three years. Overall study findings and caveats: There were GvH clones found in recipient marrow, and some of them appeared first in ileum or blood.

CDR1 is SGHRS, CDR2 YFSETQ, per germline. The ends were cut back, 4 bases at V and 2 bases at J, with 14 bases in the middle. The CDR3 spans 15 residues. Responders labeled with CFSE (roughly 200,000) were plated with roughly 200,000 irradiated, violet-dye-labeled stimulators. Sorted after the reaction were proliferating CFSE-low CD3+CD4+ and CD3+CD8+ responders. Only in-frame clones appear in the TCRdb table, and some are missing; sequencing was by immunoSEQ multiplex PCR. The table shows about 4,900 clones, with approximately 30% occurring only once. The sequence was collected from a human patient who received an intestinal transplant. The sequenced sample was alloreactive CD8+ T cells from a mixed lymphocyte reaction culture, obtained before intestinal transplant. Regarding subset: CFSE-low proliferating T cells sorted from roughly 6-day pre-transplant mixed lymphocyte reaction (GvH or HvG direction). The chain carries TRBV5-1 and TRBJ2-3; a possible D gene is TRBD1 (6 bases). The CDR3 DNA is TGCGCCAGCAGCACGTGGACAGAGACCACAGATACGCAGTATTTT. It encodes CASSTWTETTDTQYF. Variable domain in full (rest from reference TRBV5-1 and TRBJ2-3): KAGVTQTPRYLIKTRGQQVTLSCSPISGHRSVSWYQQTPGQGLQFLFEYFSETQRNKGNFPGRFSGRQFSNSRSEMNVSTLELGDSALYLCASSTWTETTDTQYFGPGTRLTVL.